The 9 T cell receptor beta chains below all came from one sample that was sequenced in a study of PD-1 blockade in classical Hodgkin lymphoma. Autologous stem cell transplantation was followed by relapse in every patient, and brentuximab vedotin exposure varied. The table came from immunoSEQ multiplex PCR; TCRdb's copy has only in-frame clones and leaves some out. The table includes over 15,000 clones, over 55% detected once. Sequencing was performed on peripheral blood mononuclear cells (PBMCs), taken before the second cycle of nivolumab. The receptor source for this set is a human donor with classical Hodgkin lymphoma.

This clone was seen a few times. The chain links TRBV5-4 to TRBJ2-7, with D perhaps matching TRBD1 or TRBD2 (5 bases each). The V gene lost 3 bases and the J gene lost 7 bases, with 20 bases spanning the gap. Germline V gene lookup returns CDR1 SGHNT and CDR2 YYREEE (reference sequence). The CDR3 contains 15 residues. CDR3 in amino acids: CASSWSGTVEGEQYF. CDR3 nucleotides: TGTGCCAGCAGCTGGTCTGGGACGGTCGAGGGAGAGCAGTACTTC.

A few counts support this clone. The chain uses TRBV7-2 and TRBJ2-7; D might be TRBD1 or TRBD2, each matching 5 bases. The CDR3 is 13 amino acids. V shed 5 bases and J shed 2 bases, with 10 bases lying between them. Germline V CDR1 and CDR2: SGHTA, FQGNSA. The CDR3 coding sequence is TGTGCCAGCAGCCCGGGACCCACCTACGAGCAGTACTTC. Translation gives CASSPGPTYEQYF.

The chain uses TRBV29-1 and TRBJ2-3; D possibly corresponds to TRBD2 (5 bases). The germline V gene has CDR1 SQVTM and CDR2 ANQGSEA. This CDR3 is 16 amino acids long. Trimming took 7 bases from V and 4 from J, leaving 24 bases between them. CDR3 loop: CSGLISGEYGSDTQYF. CDR3 DNA sequence: TGCAGCGGGCTGATATCCGGGGAATACGGGTCAGATACGCAGTATTTT.

The chain carries TRBV7-9 and TRBJ2-7; a weak D match, TRBD1 (5 bases). V was pared by 5 bases and J by 7 bases, with 9 bases between. CDR1 SEHNR and CDR2 FQNEAQ come from the germline V gene (reference sequence). The CDR3 spans 11 residues. This CDR3 is CASSPAGEQYF. The DNA of the CDR3 is TGTGCCAGCAGCCCGGCAGGGGAGCAGTACTTC.

The V call is TRBV5-4, the J call TRBJ2-3; D may be TRBD1 (6 bases). This CDR3 comprises 13 residues. V was shortened by 4 bases and J by 6 bases, with 12 bases between the two germline ends. The V gene's germline CDR1 is SGHNT and CDR2 YYREEE (reference sequence). Here the CDR3 reads CASSGAGADTQYF. Here the CDR3 DNA reads TGTGCCAGCAGCGGGGCAGGGGCGGATACGCAGTATTTT.

This clone was counted a few times. The V and J genes are TRBV5-5 and TRBJ1-5; D might be TRBD1 (5 bases). Trimming pared 4 bases from V and 4 bases from J, leaving 18 bases between. The CDR3 has 16 residues. Germline lookup yields CDR1 SGHKS and CDR2 YYEKEE (reference sequence). The CDR3 DNA sequence: TGTGCCAGCAGCCCATCCCCCTGGGGCGGTAATCAGCCCCAGCATTTT. Its translation is CASSPSPWGGNQPQHF.

The V gene is TRBV5-1, the J gene TRBJ2-3, with TRBD2 matching over 10 bases. The germline gives CDR1 SGHRS, CDR2 YFSETQ. This CDR3 comprises 16 residues. V shed 1 base and J 4 bases; nucleotides not matched to a gene: 6. The CDR3 DNA sequence: TGCGCCAGCAGCTTGCTCTCTAGCGGGAGTGCAGATACGCAGTATTTT. It encodes CASSLLSSGSADTQYF.

The chain joins TRBV5-1 to TRBJ1-4; TRBD1 matches at 11 bases. Germline V gene sequence: CDR1 SGHRS, CDR2 YFSETQ. Trimming removed 4 bases from V and 8 bases from J; junction bases left unmatched: 7. This CDR3 region has 15 residues. The CDR3 loop reads CASSVGTGGVEKLFF. The CDR3 DNA follows: TGCGCCAGCAGCGTTGGGACAGGGGGTGTGGAAAAACTGTTTTTT.

The V gene is TRBV5-1, the J gene TRBJ2-7; TRBD1 might be the D (5 bases). There are 14 residues in the CDR3. The V end lost 0 bases, the J end lost 3 bases, and 10 bases lay between the germline ends. From germline, CDR1 is SGHRS and CDR2 YFSETQ. DNA for the CDR3: TGCGCCAGCAGCTTGGTAGGGGTAAACTACGAGCAGTACTTC. It encodes CASSLVGVNYEQYF.